This T cell receptor (beta chain) was sequenced during a study of cytomegalovirus exposure and HLA in healthy donors (TCRdb year 2017). Turning to the overall study: An earlier analysis of approximately 640 of the donors reported more than 250 Gb of sequence data and 100 million to 140 million unique TCR beta sequences from some 180 million T cells. Rather than drawing on any new phenotypic data, the later analysis identified candidate immune exposures from TCR beta sequences and the way those sequences occurred across donors. In an earlier analysis of around 540 of the donors, high-throughput TCR beta sequencing was used to judge whether each TCR beta V gene segment behaved as functional or pseudogenic. On average, roughly 240,000 unique TCR beta nucleotide sequences were sequenced per donor among more than 350 genotyped donors of the cohort, with 15% to 20% of those sequences being non-productive. HLA typing covered class I and class II loci at four-digit resolution. The study was designed to test whether signatures of past pathogen exposure could be identified by cataloging public T cell receptors. Using immunosequencing, the study profiled T cell repertoires from around 680 subjects and related those repertoires to cytomegalovirus serostatus. A handful of DR-DQ haplotypes were handled as single units for association and clustering because linkage in the cohort was strong. About 300 gigabases of sequencing data and approximately 80 million unique TCR sequences were included in an early release covering around 650 HLA-typed donors. The genetic ancestry cluster associated with self-reported Caucasian donors included roughly four fifths of the 350 to 500 genotyped donors. In a later analysis, previously published TCR beta repertoires from roughly 710 donors were re-analyzed and high-resolution HLA genotyping was added so that TCR occurrence patterns could be studied. Every discovery cohort repertoire had been produced on one sequencing platform. In a later genetic analysis, genome-wide SNP genotypes for about three fifths of the roughly 670 donors were used, and that subset was treated as a discovery cohort. Along with the approximately 600-subject first cohort, a separate validation cohort of approximately 110 different subjects was used. Donor age, sex, ethnicity and CMV serostatus were compiled together with the repertoire data. Typing coverage varied by locus: roughly 620-640 donors for A, B, C, DRB1 and DQB1; roughly 560 for DQA1; more than 600 for DPA1; approximately 490 for DPB1. The study combined high-throughput TCR immunosequencing, statistical association of individual TCRs with disease status, and machine learning to predict cytomegalovirus infection status.

Here is what the overall study found, with its caveats: According to the authors, the approach could potentially be generalized to other disease states and immunological phenotypes. A cluster of highly shared sequence variants was judged likely to be a technical artifact of the sequencing pipeline. Only TCR beta chains were sequenced in this cohort, and the absence of alpha or paired-chain data limited detectable features. Compared with equally common non-associated chains, HLA-associated TCR beta chains in a later analysis were more clonally expanded and had lower generation probabilities. According to a later analysis, TCR association rates differed among HLA loci, with DRB1 alleles showing the most associated TCRs and HLA-C alleles showing the fewest. Some 15 rarely observed V segments, including chromosome 9 orphons, were excluded from the earlier analysis of about 600 of the donors because counts were too low. Cytomegalovirus status was reported to be diagnosed by the classifier with high specificity and sensitivity in both the original and validation cohorts. Strong co-occurrence of HLA alleles, especially DR and DQ, made assigning TCR associations to individual alleles difficult. A later genetic analysis associated a missense DCLRE1C variant with V-gene and J-gene trimming of TCR beta chains, and an independent cohort replicated the association. Because HLA typing was unavailable for some donors at each locus, only the typed subset was used in association tests. A later analysis found that most CMV-associated TCR beta chains appeared HLA-restricted, with HLA associations seemingly driven largely by CMV exposure. A further reported finding was that TCR beta sequences accurately predicted the HLA-A and HLA-B alleles for most subjects in the first cohort. While some public TCRs were present in many individuals, most TCR sequences turned up only very rarely across donors. Linkage disequilibrium might explain the correlated functional status among segregating V segments, but an unknown experimental factor could not be excluded. Sequencing depth was assumed to be roughly uniform across donors in the presence/absence analyses, though that assumption may not hold. A few of the identified cytomegalovirus-associated TCR beta chains were confirmed in vitro to be specific for cytomegalovirus antigens. Compared with the approximately 670-donor mean, donors in an Asian-associated ancestry cluster had fewer N-insertions in productive TCRs, according to a later genetic analysis. In an earlier analysis of 587 of the donors, most TCR beta V segments appeared in productive rearrangements about 87% or about 30% of the time, broadly matching IMGT annotations. At a false discovery rate of 0.05, a later analysis linked roughly 17,000 TCR beta sequences to specific HLA alleles. The study gave a list of 150 to 200 TCR beta chains associated with cytomegalovirus. Some IMGT-functional V segments, including TRBV6-2 and TRBV6-3, could not be distinguished by the 87-base-pair reads and were therefore excluded. CMV serostatus was the only immune exposure information available for the cohort. Several of the top co-occurrence clusters appeared to be linked to parvovirus B19, influenza, CMV and Epstein-Barr virus, according to a later analysis.

The cohort consisted of 670 or so healthy bone marrow donors. All cohort members were sampled while nominally healthy, although unrecorded immune exposures were likely present. The donor was CMV seropositive and was included in the group of 289 seropositive cohort members. Each donor provided a peripheral blood sample, and peripheral blood mononuclear cells were used for TCR beta sequencing. The Qiagen DNeasy Blood Extraction Kit was used to extract genomic DNA from the blood cell samples. Library preparation employed the immunoSEQ multiplex PCR assay. A mixture of 60 forward primers for TCR Vbeta segments and 13 reverse primers for TCR Jbeta segments was used in the multiplex PCR. The CDR3 region of rearranged TCR beta genes was amplified from genomic DNA by a multiplex PCR assay. The amplified TCR beta libraries were sequenced on the Illumina HiSeq System as 87-base-pair reads. The published analysis was carried out like this. In a later analysis, roughly 80 million unique TCR beta chains were counted across the 666 repertoires, and around 11 million of these chains were shared by at least two donors. A nearest-neighbor algorithm error-corrected the raw reads and collapsed the reads into unique sequences, merging closely related sequences to remove PCR and sequencing errors. Alignment of CDR3 sequences to IMGT reference sequences was used to assign V, D and J gene segments. Each retained sequence needed at least a six-nucleotide match to both a V gene segment and a J gene segment. A rearrangement counted as productive if the CDR3 had no stop codons and remained in frame with V and J, and every other rearrangement counted as non-productive. Following IMGT convention, CDR3 was defined as the stretch from the second conserved V-encoded cysteine to the conserved J-encoded phenylalanine. Sequences without an unambiguous match to a single V gene segment were excluded from the earlier analysis of 450 to 750 of the donors. In an earlier analysis of 450 to 750 of the donors, a V segment was called functional when productive rearrangements were above 56.7%, and segregating when the standard deviation between donors exceeded 5%. To diagnose cytomegalovirus status from the catalog of TCR beta chain sequences, a statistical classification framework was built. V and J gene assignment, in a later analysis, came from comparing TCR nucleotide sequences with IMGT/GENE-DB human TR gene sequences. The TCRdist pipeline was used in a later analysis to assign CDR3 sequences and most-parsimonious VDJ recombination scenarios. A later analysis defined each TCR beta chain by its CDR3 amino acid sequence plus V-gene family, and excluded reads lacking a unique V-gene family. To address suspected cross-contamination and a sequencing artifact, a later analysis removed approximately 600 highly shared, low-generation-probability nucleotide sequences. In a later analysis, a clonal expansion index was calculated for each public chain from normalized within-repertoire ranks of inferred template counts. In a later analysis, generation probabilities were computed with a VDJ recombination model fitted to out-of-frame rearrangements, and the resulting probabilities were checked against IGoR. Hypergeometric tests were used in a later analysis to score TCR-TCR, TCR-HLA and TCR-CMV co-occurrence, with a repertoire-size bias correction applied to the TCR pairs. To estimate false discovery rates, a later analysis permuted the HLA or CMV assignments 20 times. In a later analysis, co-occurring TCRs were grouped using DBSCAN, and TCRdist sequence similarity was added for clustering within HLA-allele-positive subsets. Repertoires with fewer than 30,000 or more than 120,000 public chains, plus five repertoires with anomalous nucleotide sharing, were excluded from co-occurrence clustering. This is the immuneACCESS table as TCRdb keeps it, with only in-frame sequences that have V and J called. A part of the clones is gone; compared with another copy, unresolved V genes explain less than half, and the rest is unexplained. The V and J calls and clone size were taken over from that table, and D and trimming were inferred from the DNA. This sample holds about 210,000 clones; roughly 82% were observed only once. The top ten clonotypes cover roughly 6% of the sample.

CDR1 and CDR2 were assigned from the germline V gene as MNHEY and SVGAGI. V is cut back by 4 bases and J by 0 bases, with 3 bases in the junction unmatched. The CDR3 numbers 15 residues from cysteine through phenylalanine. Only the CDR3 portion is preserved as DNA: 45 bases, with reading frame beginning at the first base. As to this clone: Its specific antigen is unknown. It has no much larger one-base neighbor in the sample; base qualities were not kept.

The chain is assembled from TRBV6-5 and TRBJ2-3; a stretch of 8 junction bases matches TRBD1. The clonotype originates from a man between 35 and 55 years old in good health and CMV-seropositive. Sequenced input: PBMCs. The CDR3 reads CASSSRGPSTDTQYF. The DNA sequence follows: TGTGCCAGCAGTTCCAGGGGGCCGAGCACAGATACGCAGTATTTT.